Listed here are 15 T cell receptor beta chains from one sample, sequenced in a study of T cell repertoires in cytomegalovirus infection. What these receptors recognize is not known. TCRdb used MiXCR to reprocess the reads, holding one entry per CDR3 protein. Of 550,000 to 850,000 distinct CDR3 sequences listed, around 32% are singletons. Here the sequenced sample was cultured PBMCs, taken from culture after CMV antigen stimulation. Receptors originate from a human donor in good health (CMV status not recorded). Some clones in this sample may be carry-over from other donors' samples.

V usage is TRBV4-3 and J usage is TRBJ1-1; D may be TRBD1 (6 bases). Trimming pared 1 base from V and 5 bases from J, leaving 14 bases between. The CDR3 has 15 residues. The V gene's germline CDR1 is LGHNA and CDR2 YSLEER. Written as DNA, the CDR3 is TGCGCCAGCAGCCAAGGGAGGGGGGAGCGGACTGAAGCTTTCTTT. Its protein is CASSQGRGERTEAFF.

V usage is TRBV27 and J usage is TRBJ1-6; 7 nucleotides line up with TRBD1. CDR3 length: 17 amino acids. Germline assignment: CDR1 MNHEY and CDR2 SMNVEV (reference sequence). Trimming removed 4 bases from V and 5 bases from J; junction bases left unmatched: 11. The CDR3 DNA sequence: TGTGCCAGCAGTTATAGGGGGCGAATCCAAAATAATTCACCCCTCCACTTT. This sequence encodes CASSYRGRIQNNSPLHF.

This clonotype was detected a few times. The chain recombines TRBV7-9 with TRBJ2-1; D might be TRBD2 (5 bases). V was clipped by 5 bases and J by 10 bases, with 21 bases between them. The CDR3 has 15 amino acids. Germline V lookup: CDR1 SEHNR, CDR2 FQNEAQ (reference sequence). The CDR3 sequence: CASSPLKGGLSEQFF. DNA of the CDR3: TGTGCCAGCAGCCCCCTAAAGGGCGGGTTGAGCGAGCAGTTCTTC.

CDR3 residues: CASRPGQPYGYTF. CDR3 in DNA: TGTGCCAGCAGGCCCGGACAGCCATATGGCTACACCTTC. The chain carries TRBV6-1 and TRBJ1-2; D possibly corresponds to TRBD1 (6 bases). CDR3 length: 13 amino acids. V lost 6 bases, J lost 5 bases, and 13 bases lay in between. Germline V gives CDR1 MNHNS, CDR2 SASEGT.

J is TRBJ2-5 and V is TRBV5-6, with 8 positions matching TRBD2. V lost 5 bases, J lost 3 bases, and 9 bases stayed unmatched. The CDR3 sequence is 15 residues long. CDR1 SGHDT and CDR2 YYEEEE come from the germline V gene. The DNA for the CDR3 is TGTGCCAGCAGAAATTCCGGGACTAGGGAAGAGACCCAGTACTTC. Protein sequence: CASRNSGTREETQYF.

The CDR3 loop reads CATPVRFAYEQYF. CDR3 sequence (DNA): TGTGCCACCCCGGTACGGTTTGCCTACGAGCAGTACTTC. The V and J genes are TRBV6-5 and TRBJ2-7; unclear D gene. Germline lookup yields CDR1 MNHEY and CDR2 SVGAGI. The CDR3 is 13 residues long. Trimming removed 10 bases from V and 2 bases from J, with 15 bases in between.

This clonotype was found a few times. The J gene is TRBJ1-3, the V gene TRBV7-9; TRBD1 is a possible D gene (5 bases). CDR3 length equals 16 residues. Trimming took 6 bases from V and 2 from J, leaving 17 bases between them. Germline V gene sequence: CDR1 SEHNR, CDR2 FQNEAQ (reference sequence). CDR3 amino acids: CASSQGAGYPGNTIYF. For the CDR3, the DNA is TGTGCCAGCAGTCAAGGGGCGGGATACCCTGGAAACACCATATATTTT.

The CDR3 nucleotides are TGTGCCAGCAGCCCACAGGGCCCCCAGACTGAAGCTTTCTTT. As protein: CASSPQGPQTEAFF. The V and J genes are TRBV11-2 and TRBJ1-1, with D possibly matching TRBD1 (6 bases). This CDR3 spans 14 amino acids. Trimming left V 5 bases short and J 5 bases short, with 15 bases between. Germline CDR1 SGHAT, CDR2 FQNNGV.

The chain joins TRBV7-6 to TRBJ2-5, with TRBD2 as a possible D gene (6 bases). The CDR3 is 17 residues long. Germline lookup yields CDR1 SGHVS and CDR2 FNYEAQ. With 2 bases removed from V and 1 base from J, the gap between germline ends came to 17 bases. The CDR3 is CASSLFGGRDFQETQYF. CDR3 DNA sequence: TGTGCCAGCAGCTTATTCGGCGGAAGGGACTTCCAAGAGACCCAGTACTTC. Based on the CDR3 plus reference TRBV7-6 and TRBJ2-5, the full variable domain is GAGVSQSPRYKVTKRGQDVALRCDPISGHVSLYWYRQALGQGPEFLTYFNYEAQQDKSGLPNDRFSAERPEGSISTLTIQRTEQRDSAMYRCASSLFGGRDFQETQYFGPGTRLLVL.

J is TRBJ2-2 and V is TRBV4-2, with TRBD1 as a possible D gene (6 bases). This CDR3 has 15 residues. The germline gives CDR1 LGHNA, CDR2 YNFKEQ. Trimming took 0 bases from V and 6 from J, leaving 11 bases between them. DNA of the CDR3: TGTGCCAGCAGCCAAGACAGGGGAATACCCGGGGAGCTGTTTTTT. This codes for CASSQDRGIPGELFF.

The CDR3 loop reads CASNGGSGANVLTF. CDR3 sequence (DNA): TGTGCCAGCAACGGGGGCTCTGGGGCCAACGTCCTGACTTTC. The chain carries TRBV7-9 and TRBJ2-6; tentatively, D is TRBD2 (6 bases). The V end was cut by 7 bases, the J end by 0 bases, with 7 bases between. This CDR3 contains 14 residues. Germline CDR1 is SEHNR and CDR2 is FQNEAQ (reference sequence).

J is TRBJ2-3 and V is TRBV12-3 or TRBV12-4, with a possible D match to TRBD2 (6 bases). V gave up 6 bases and J gave up 4 bases, with 23 bases separating them. The CDR3 length is 17 residues. The CDR3 coding sequence is TGTGCCAGCAGCCTAGGCCTCCGGGGGAGGAGTCCAGATACGCAGTATTTT. Translation: CASSLGLRGRSPDTQYF.

The rearrangement uses TRBV7-6 and TRBJ2-7, with D uncertain. This CDR3 is 12 amino acids long. V lost 2 bases to trimming and J lost 6 bases, with 8 bases between them. Germline values: CDR1 SGHVS, CDR2 FNYEAQ. The CDR3 DNA reads TGTGCCAGCAGCTTACAAAGGAGCGAGCAGTACTTC. Amino acid sequence: CASSLQRSEQYF.

This clonotype was picked up a small number of times. The chain is built from TRBV7-2 and TRBJ2-1; TRBD2 aligns across 16 bases. The junction had 9 bases not matched to a gene; V was cut back by 4 bases and J by 3 bases. Per the germline V gene, CDR1 is SGHTA and CDR2 is FQGNSA. The CDR3 has 19 amino acids. DNA of the CDR3: TGTGCCAGCAGCTCTCCCGGGACTAGCGGGAGGGCCATCTACAATGAGCAGTTCTTC. Residues: CASSSPGTSGRAIYNEQFF.

The chain's CDR3 is CASSPASTEAFF. DNA of the CDR3: TGTGCCAGTAGCCCGGCCTCCACTGAAGCTTTCTTT. The chain joins TRBV19 to TRBJ1-1; D gene unclear. The germline gives CDR1 LNHDA, CDR2 SQIVND (reference sequence). With 6 bases removed from V and 4 bases from J, the gap between germline ends came to 9 bases. The CDR3 totals 12 residues.